This entry lists 22 T cell receptor beta chains sequenced from one sample in a study of shared clonotypes between healthy human individuals. This table comes from immunoSEQ multiplex PCR, and its TCRdb copy is limited to in-frame clones, with some not included. The sample yields roughly 1.5 million clones, 95% to 99% seen once. Source material: naive CD4+ T cells sorted from blood. Subset given: CD45RA+ positively selected. The source is a man in his thirties or forties in good health.

A remark on this clone: Other DNA sequences within the sample encode an identical CDR3. The rearrangement uses TRBV19 and TRBJ2-7, with 8 nucleotides matching TRBD2. V dropped 3 bases and J dropped 3; count of bases not matched to a gene: 4. The CDR3 length is 14 residues. The germline gives CDR1 LNHDA, CDR2 SQIVND (reference sequence). The CDR3: CASSIGGRNYEQYF. The CDR3 nucleotides read TGTGCCAGTAGTATCGGCGGGAGGAACTACGAGCAGTACTTC.

This clone appeared a single time. The same CDR3 is also encoded by other DNA sequences in this sample. The V gene is TRBV29-1, the J gene TRBJ2-7; 7 bases line up with TRBD1. The CDR3 spans 13 residues. After removal of 6 bases from V and 5 bases from J, the junction contained 10 bases not matched to a gene. CDR1 is SQVTM, CDR2 ANQGSEA, per germline. CDR3 sequence reads: CSVEKGGRDEQYF. For the CDR3, the DNA is TGCAGCGTGGAGAAAGGGGGCCGCGACGAGCAGTACTTC.

The rearrangement uses TRBV11-2 and TRBJ1-2; D is ambiguous. Germline CDR1 reads SGHAT; CDR2 reads FQNNGV. The CDR3 is made up of 14 amino acids. Trimming took off 2 bases at V and 2 bases at J, with 9 bases between the two ends. The CDR3 sequence is CASSLTNGNYGYTF. The CDR3 DNA reads as TGTGCCAGCAGCTTAACCAACGGAAACTATGGCTACACCTTC.

The chain couples TRBV14 to TRBJ2-1, with a weak D call TRBD1 (5 bases). V shed 8 bases and J shed 8 bases, with 16 bases lying between them. Germline CDR1 reads SGHDN; CDR2 reads FVKESK. The CDR3 totals 13 residues. The CDR3 spells CASSSRLGDEQFF. CDR3 bases: TGTGCCAGCTCCTCGAGGCTAGGGGATGAGCAGTTCTTC.

This chain connects TRBV7-9 to TRBJ2-2; the match to TRBD2 covers 8 bases. The CDR3 has 13 residues. Losses at the gene ends were 8 bases for V and 7 bases for J; bases not matched to a gene: 6. The germline CDR1 and CDR2 sequences are SEHNR and FQNEAQ (reference sequence). The CDR3 nucleotides read TGTGCCAGCCCCCGGGGGGGGCTCGGGGAGCTGTTTTTT. It yields the protein CASPRGGLGELFF.

The rearrangement links TRBV4-1 to TRBJ2-1; 9 nucleotides agree with TRBD2. There are 16 residues in the CDR3. CDR1 is MGHRA and CDR2 is YSYEKL in the germline V gene. J lost 4 bases, V lost 2 bases, and 6 bases had no gene match. DNA of the CDR3: TGCGCCAGCAGCCAACTGATGCTAGCGGGGTACAATGAGCAGTTCTTC. This sequence encodes CASSQLMLAGYNEQFF.

V usage is TRBV7-2 and J usage is TRBJ1-2; D is possibly TRBD1 (6 bases). The V end lost 5 bases, the J end lost 2 bases, and 18 bases lay between the germline ends. This CDR3 has 16 residues. Looked up from germline, CDR1 is SGHTA and CDR2 is FQGNSA. Here the CDR3 reads CASSPEVGGGNYGYTF. The CDR3 bases are TGTGCCAGCAGCCCCGAGGTAGGGGGAGGGAACTATGGCTACACCTTC.

The chain employs TRBV9 and TRBJ1-4; 7 bases fit TRBD1. Germline CDR1 SGDLS, CDR2 YYNGEE. This CDR3 is 16 amino acids long. Trimming removed 0 bases from V and 7 bases from J; junction bases left unmatched: 9. The CDR3: CASSVGWAAGGEKLFF. The DNA of the CDR3 is TGTGCCAGCAGCGTAGGCTGGGCCGCAGGGGGTGAAAAACTGTTTTTT.

The V gene is TRBV6-5, the J gene TRBJ2-2; a possible D gene is TRBD2 (6 bases). Germline V gene data show CDR1 as MNHEY and CDR2 as SVGAGI. The germline V and J ends were trimmed by 6 bases and 5 bases, with 13 bases remaining between them. This CDR3 comprises 14 residues. The DNA for the CDR3 is TGTGCCAGCAGATTAACCGGGAGTACCGGGGAGCTGTTTTTT. Amino acid sequence: CASRLTGSTGELFF.

The CDR3 is CASSLPSWKGHNSEQFF. The CDR3 DNA is TGCGCCAGCAGCTTGCCCTCCTGGAAAGGGCACAATAGTGAGCAGTTCTTC. The chain carries TRBV5-1 and TRBJ2-1, with D unresolved. The CDR3 is 17 residues long. Germline V CDR1 and CDR2: SGHRS, YFSETQ. V was shortened by 1 base and J by 9 bases, with 23 bases between the two germline ends.

The chain uses TRBV2 and TRBJ2-3; D is perhaps TRBD2 (7 bases). The germline V gene encodes CDR1 SNHLY and CDR2 FYNNEI. This CDR3 comprises 12 residues. V dropped 3 bases and J dropped 15 bases, with 16 bases sitting between them. The CDR3 DNA is TGTGCCAGCAGTGAGGGGGGGGCTAGCGTCTATTTT. Protein product: CASSEGGASVYF.

This sequence joins TRBV5-1 and TRBJ2-1, with 7 positions matching TRBD2. CDR1 and CDR2 (germline): SGHRS, YFSETQ. The CDR3 extends over 15 amino acids. With 0 bases clipped from V and 5 bases from J, the junction kept 5 bases outside the gene matches. The CDR3 protein is CASSLGSGPNNEQFF. The CDR3 DNA reads TGCGCCAGCAGCTTGGGTAGCGGGCCAAACAATGAGCAGTTCTTC.

The J gene is TRBJ2-1, the V gene TRBV30, with 9 bases lining up with TRBD1. The germline V gene has CDR1 GTSNPN and CDR2 SVGIG (reference sequence). The CDR3 is made up of 15 amino acids. With V trimmed by 0 bases and J by 6 bases, 6 bases remained unmatched. The CDR3 DNA sequence: TGTGCCTGGAGTGTACTTGGGACAGGGCCCAATGAGCAGTTCTTC. This codes for CAWSVLGTGPNEQFF.

The chain recombines TRBV5-1 with TRBJ1-2; D is possibly TRBD1 (5 bases). Germline CDR1 SGHRS, CDR2 YFSETQ. V was clipped by 4 bases and J by 0 bases, with 22 bases between them. This CDR3 spans 18 amino acids. The CDR3 region is CASSLYTGTVGANYGYTF. For the CDR3, the DNA is TGCGCCAGCAGCCTATACACAGGAACGGTTGGAGCTAACTATGGCTACACCTTC.

The chain combines TRBV19 with TRBJ2-1, with a weak D call TRBD2 (5 bases). Per the germline V gene, CDR1 is LNHDA and CDR2 is SQIVND (reference sequence). This CDR3 contains 15 residues. Trimming left V 1 base short and J 5 bases short, with 12 bases between. CDR3 region: CASSIGSGGNNEQFF. For the CDR3, the DNA is TGTGCCAGTAGTATAGGGAGTGGAGGAAACAATGAGCAGTTCTTC.

In its sample, this clone was seen once. The chain has TRBV18 and TRBJ2-2, with 8 positions matching TRBD1. This CDR3 region has 13 residues. After removal of 5 bases from V and 6 bases from J, the junction contained 2 bases not matched to a gene. Germline V gives CDR1 KGHSH, CDR2 LQKENI. Here the CDR3 DNA reads TGTGCCAGCTCATCACAGGGGGCCGGGGAGCTGTTTTTT. Translated: CASSSQGAGELFF.

The chain combines TRBV7-9 with TRBJ2-1; 7 bases match TRBD2. CDR1 is SEHNR and CDR2 is FQNEAQ in the germline V gene (reference sequence). The CDR3 length is 13 residues. V shed 6 bases and J 11 bases; nucleotides not matched to a gene: 10. CDR3 in DNA: TGTGCCAGCAGGCATAATTCCGGGACTAAGCAGTTCTTC. Translation: CASRHNSGTKQFF.

This clone was recorded only once. The V and J genes are TRBV7-9 and TRBJ2-7; D gene unclear. V was clipped by 7 bases and J by 6 bases, with 16 bases between them. The length of the CDR3 is 13 residues. CDR1 is SEHNR, CDR2 FQNEAQ, per germline (reference sequence). CDR3 coding DNA: TGTGCCAGCAACACCCCCCAGACGGTCGAGCAGTACTTC. Protein product: CASNTPQTVEQYF.

This rearrangement joins TRBV19 to TRBJ1-5; D may be TRBD1 (5 bases). This CDR3 has 15 residues. Trimming removed 7 bases at V and 7 bases at J, with 20 bases between. Germline V gene sequence: CDR1 LNHDA, CDR2 SQIVND (reference sequence). The CDR3 sequence: CASKGRGRGEQPQHF. In DNA, the CDR3 is TGTGCCAGTAAAGGTCGGGGGAGAGGGGAGCAGCCCCAGCATTTT.

This chain uses TRBV18 with TRBJ1-5; D is undetermined. This CDR3 comprises 14 residues. Germline loops: CDR1 KGHSH, CDR2 LQKENI. Trimming shortened V by 2 bases and J by 3 bases, and 8 bases separated the two germline ends. CDR3 in amino acids: CASSPGQLNQPQHF. CDR3 DNA sequence: TGTGCCAGCTCACCAGGGCAGCTCAATCAGCCCCAGCATTTT.

The chain uses TRBV11-3 and TRBJ2-1; TRBD2 aligns across 12 bases. Germline trimming cut 1 base from V and 4 bases from J; bases unmatched to any gene: 2. The CDR3 is 16 residues long. Germline assignment: CDR1 SGHNT and CDR2 YENEEA. DNA for the CDR3: TGTGCCAGCAGCTTAGCGACTAGCGGGAGTTACAATGAGCAGTTCTTC. Translating gives CASSLATSGSYNEQFF.

The rearrangement joins TRBV5-5 to TRBJ1-1, with D unresolved. CDR1 is SGHKS and CDR2 is YYEKEE in the germline V gene (reference sequence). This CDR3 contains 14 residues. V dropped 7 bases and J dropped 3 bases, with 16 bases sitting between them. This chain's CDR3 is CASFEGRAHTEAFF. The DNA for the CDR3 is TGTGCCAGCTTCGAAGGGAGGGCGCACACTGAAGCTTTCTTT.